This TCR beta chain was captured by sequencing in a study of T-cell memory formation after mild COVID-19. TCRdb reanalysed the 5' RACE reads using MiXCR and keeps one entry per CDR3 protein. The sample contains about 390,000 distinct CDR3 sequences, 15% to 20% of which appear only once. Source material: PBMCs or a T cell subset sorted from them (not recorded which). This clonotype originated in a man between 18 and 35 years old who had mild COVID-19 (a few samples of this study predate the infection). Cell type and time point are not known.

The CDR3 DNA reads TGTGCCATCAGTGTCGACAGGGAAGGGCTAATAGGCTACACCTTC. Translating it yields CAISVDREGLIGYTF. The chain uses TRBV10-3 and TRBJ1-2; TRBD1 matches at 7 bases. CDR3 size: 15 residues. V was pared by 4 bases and J by 8 bases, with 13 bases of the junction left unmatched. In germline, CDR1 is ENHRY, CDR2 SYGVKD.